These T cell receptor beta chains were read from a single sample in a study of identical twins. TCRdb re-derived calls from the 5' RACE reads in MiXCR, one entry per CDR3 protein. This repertoire shows under 400,000 distinct CDR3 sequences, approximately 10% found once; its top ten account for around 8.6%. Source material: naive T cells sorted from blood. Receptor source: a woman between 50 and 59 years old in good health. Both conserved end residues are part of each CDR3. D genes are given only for firm matches. Clone sizes are given selectively: once, few, many, or a class where the clone is expanded.

.,TRBV21-1,.,TRBJ2-7,CASIELVGNSYEQYF,TGTGCCAGCATCGAATTAGTCGGGAATTCCTACGAGCAGTACTTC
many,TRBV28,.,TRBJ1-5,CASLWWGGNQPQHF,TGTGCCAGCCTTTGGTGGGGGGGCAATCAGCCCCAGCATTTT
few,TRBV14,.,TRBJ2-5,CASSHSETQYF,TGTGCCAGCAGCCATTCCGAGACCCAGTACTTC
.,TRBV20-1,TRBD2,TRBJ2-3,CSARSGRGADTQYF,TGCAGTGCTAGGAGCGGGAGAGGGGCAGATACGCAGTATTTT
.,TRBV12-3/TRBV12-4,.,TRBJ2-3,CASSFFLGRTASTSTDTQYF,TGTGCCAGCAGTTTCTTTTTGGGGCGGACTGCTTCGACTAGCACAGATACGCAGTATTTT
.,TRBV30,.,TRBJ1-2,CAWMSGYGYTF,TGTGCCTGGATGTCGGGCTATGGCTACACCTTC
.,TRBV27,TRBD2,TRBJ2-1,CASSSQTSGLNEQFF,TGTGCCAGCAGTTCCCAAACTAGCGGGCTAAATGAGCAGTTCTTC
.,TRBV20-1,.,TRBJ2-3,CSASPILARGLSTYTQYF,TGCAGTGCCAGCCCTATACTAGCTAGGGGCTTATCGACTTATACGCAGTATTTT
many,TRBV3-1,.,TRBJ2-1,CASSQSRGQFF,TGTGCCAGCAGCCAGTCTAGAGGGCAGTTCTTC
few,TRBV24-1,.,TRBJ2-2,CATSDTRSRAGELFF,TGTGCCACCAGTGACACCCGAAGCAGGGCCGGGGAGCTGTTTTTT
.,TRBV20-1,TRBD2,TRBJ2-1,CSARGLAAHNEQFF,TGCAGTGCTAGAGGACTAGCGGCTCACAATGAGCAGTTCTTC
few,TRBV7-8,.,TRBJ2-1,CASSLGGGGSYNEQFF,TGTGCCAGCAGCTTAGGAGGAGGGGGCTCCTACAATGAGCAGTTCTTC
few,TRBV7-9,TRBD2,TRBJ2-2,CASRKRTSGSQNTGELFF,TGTGCCAGCAGAAAGCGGACTAGCGGGAGCCAAAACACCGGGGAGCTGTTTTTT
few,TRBV9,.,TRBJ2-3,CASSDPGFTDTQYF,TGTGCCAGCAGCGACCCGGGATTCACAGATACGCAGTATTTT
many,TRBV20-1,TRBD2,TRBJ2-3,CSVGLAGADTQYF,TGCAGTGTGGGGCTAGCGGGAGCCGATACGCAGTATTTT
few,TRBV29-1,.,TRBJ2-2,CSVERRGGTGELFF,TGCAGCGTTGAACGGAGGGGGGGCACCGGGGAGCTGTTTTTT
few,TRBV7-8,TRBD2,TRBJ2-5,CASSLGVAGWDGQETQYF,TGTGCCAGCAGCTTAGGAGTAGCGGGATGGGATGGTCAAGAGACCCAGTACTTC
.,TRBV5-1,TRBD1,TRBJ2-3,CASSQRTGYTDTQYF,TGCGCCAGCAGCCAACGGACAGGGTACACAGATACGCAGTATTTT
.,TRBV18,.,TRBJ1-1,CASSPGFMNTEAFF,TGTGCCAGCTCACCTGGGTTCATGAACACTGAAGCTTTCTTT
few,TRBV25-1,TRBD2,TRBJ2-1,CASSESASGRGEIYNEQFF,TGTGCCAGCAGTGAATCGGCTAGCGGGAGAGGGGAGATCTACAATGAGCAGTTCTTC
.,TRBV12-3/TRBV12-4,TRBD1,TRBJ1-1,CASSRDRVGEAFF,TGTGCCAGCAGTCGGGACAGGGTGGGTGAAGCTTTCTTT
.,TRBV27,TRBD1,TRBJ2-4,CASSLGAGGLNIQYF,TGTGCCAGCAGTTTAGGGGCAGGGGGCCTGAACATTCAGTACTTC
.,TRBV11-2,.,TRBJ2-5,CASTRGGQGLETQYF,TGTGCCAGCACGAGAGGGGGGCAGGGGTTGGAGACCCAGTACTTC
.,TRBV12-5,.,TRBJ2-5,CASGLHETQYF,TGTGCTAGTGGTTTGCACGAGACCCAGTACTTC
few,TRBV29-1,.,TRBJ2-2,CSVGGPGELFF,TGCAGCGTGGGGGGGCCCGGGGAGCTGTTTTTT
few,TRBV5-1,TRBD2,TRBJ2-5,CASSLGVRSSGSGETQYF,TGCGCCAGCAGCTTGGGGGTTCGATCTAGCGGGAGTGGAGAGACCCAGTACTTC
.,TRBV4-1,.,TRBJ1-1,CASSQDYQREAFF,TGCGCCAGCAGCCAAGATTACCAGCGAGAAGCTTTCTTT
.,TRBV6-1,TRBD1,TRBJ2-2,CASSVDRGAGELFF,TGTGCCAGCAGTGTTGACAGGGGAGCCGGGGAGCTGTTTTTT
few,TRBV7-9,TRBD2,TRBJ2-1,CASSSREGAHGEQFF,TGTGCCAGCAGCTCCAGGGAGGGAGCCCACGGTGAGCAGTTCTTC
.,TRBV5-1,.,TRBJ2-7,CASSLPGISYEQYF,TGCGCCAGCAGCTTGCCGGGGATATCCTACGAGCAGTACTTC
few,TRBV29-1,TRBD1,TRBJ1-2,CSVAGDRANYGYTF,TGCAGCGTAGCAGGGGACAGAGCTAACTATGGCTACACCTTC